One and the same sample provided the 2 T cell receptor beta chains below, sequenced in a study of cytomegalovirus exposure and HLA in healthy donors. In the PCR, 60 Vbeta and 13 Jbeta primers were used. Some clones are missing from TCRdb's copy, which holds only in-frame ones; the method was immunoSEQ multiplex PCR. This repertoire shows approximately 200,000 clones, roughly 80% found once; its top ten account for around 15%. The specimen sequenced was PBMCs. The receptors stem from a man aged 35 to 55 in good health and CMV-seronegative.

The chain joins TRBV7-2 to TRBJ1-5; 9 nucleotides line up with TRBD1. Per germline, CDR1 SGHTA and CDR2 FQGNSA. The CDR3 is 17 residues long. V lost 4 bases to trimming and J lost 3 bases; unmatched junction nucleotides: 10. This CDR3 is CASSSLRGQGHNQPQHF. The CDR3 nucleotides are TGTGCCAGCAGCTCCCTTCGGGGACAGGGACACAATCAGCCCCAGCATTTT.

The rearrangement joins TRBV4-1 to TRBJ2-5, with D possibly TRBD1 on 6 matching bases. CDR1 is MGHRA, CDR2 YSYEKL, per germline. The CDR3 is made up of 13 amino acids. V lost 3 bases and J 2 bases, leaving 7 bases between the germline ends. CDR3 loop: CASSQGTQETQYF. The CDR3 nucleotides are TGCGCCAGCAGCCAGGGGACACAAGAGACCCAGTACTTC.